This T cell receptor beta chain came from a study of blood T cell repertoires in acute mononucleosis. The CDR3 runs to 14 residues. The V gene lost 1 base and the J gene lost 14 bases, with 21 bases spanning the gap. Germline V gene data show CDR1 as GTSNPN and CDR2 as SVGIG (reference sequence). As for time point: acute infectious mononucleosis, at clinical presentation within 2 weeks of symptom onset (visit 1). Profiled with immunoSEQ multiplex PCR; TCRdb holds only in-frame clones, not every one. The sample carries about 2,200 clones, around 27% recorded once. J is TRBJ2-1 and V is TRBV30; possibly TRBD2 for D (5 bases). The receptor comes from a woman between 18 and 29 years old with infectious mononucleosis caused by EBV. This specimen consisted of EBV YVL epitope tetramer+ CD8+ T cells sorted from PBMCs, obtained during acute infectious mononucleosis. The subset is: CD8 T cells binding a tetramer with EBV BRLF1 109-117 peptide (YVL-BR). Written as DNA, the CDR3 is TGTGCCTGGAGTGGGGAGCCTCTATACAACGAGGAGTTCTTC. This sequence encodes CAWSGEPLYNEEFF. Complete variable domain (other parts from reference TRBV30 and TRBJ2-1): SQTIHQWPATLVQPVGSPLSLECTVEGTSNPNLYWYRQAAGRGLQLLFYSVGIGQISSEVPQNLSASRPQDRQFILSSKKLLLSDSGFYLCAWSGEPLYNEEFFGPGTRLTVL.